A single sample is the source of the 6 T cell receptor beta chains below, sequenced in a study of CD8+ T cells in alopecia areata. TCR sequencing used cDNA made by reverse transcription of extracted RNA. Sequencing was performed with immunoSEQ multiplex PCR; in TCRdb, only in-frame clones are kept and a portion is missing. The sample shows some 170,000 clones, 50% to 70% of them seen only once. The sequencing here drew on CD4+ T cells sorted from blood, taken at week 0. The receptor set was obtained from a human donor with alopecia areata.

This clone turned up a few times. The chain employs TRBV29-1 and TRBJ2-5; D might be TRBD1 (6 bases). Germline assignment: CDR1 SQVTM and CDR2 ANQGSEA. There are 12 residues in the CDR3. Trimming pared 6 bases from V and 1 base from J, leaving 9 bases between. CDR3 bases: TGCAGCGTCGGACAGAGCCAAGAGACCCAGTACTTC. It is translated as CSVGQSQETQYF.

This sequence joins TRBV5-6 and TRBJ1-6, with D perhaps matching TRBD1 (5 bases). The CDR3 has 17 residues. Germline V lookup: CDR1 SGHDT, CDR2 YYEEEE. The V and J ends lost 4 bases and 2 bases respectively, with 16 bases between them. In DNA, the CDR3 is TGTGCCAGCAGCCCCGGCGGTCTGGGGCCCTATAATTCACCCCTCCACTTT. It encodes CASSPGGLGPYNSPLHF.

V is TRBV5-4 and J is TRBJ2-1; 7 bases are a match to TRBD1. The CDR3 sequence is 16 residues long. The V gene end was trimmed by 5 bases and the J gene end by 3 bases; junction bases not matched to a gene: 11. Looked up from germline, CDR1 is SGHNT and CDR2 is YYREEE (reference sequence). CDR3 bases: TGTGCCAGCAGGGAAGTCCGGGACAGAGACTACAATGAGCAGTTCTTC. The encoded protein is CASREVRDRDYNEQFF.

This clone occurred once. The chain is built from TRBV5-1 and TRBJ1-2; D not resolved. The ends were cut back, 4 bases at V and 4 bases at J, with 14 bases in the middle. The CDR3 is 14 amino acids. CDR1 and CDR2 (germline): SGHRS, YFSETQ. The CDR3 loop reads CASSPALEGYGYTF. The CDR3, as DNA: TGCGCCAGCAGCCCCGCTCTGGAAGGCTATGGCTACACCTTC.

This rearrangement joins TRBV30 to TRBJ1-1; TRBD1 matches at 7 bases. V was pared by 0 bases and J by 5 bases, with 15 bases of the junction left unmatched. The CDR3 extends over 17 amino acids. Germline CDR1 GTSNPN, CDR2 SVGIG (reference sequence). Here the CDR3 reads CAWSVRFRGTEGTEAFF. The CDR3 nucleotides are TGTGCCTGGAGTGTGAGATTCAGGGGGACGGAAGGTACTGAAGCTTTCTTT.

CDR3 amino acids: CASSQDHGPYEQYF. CDR3 nucleotides: TGCGCCAGCAGCCAAGATCACGGCCCCTACGAGCAGTACTTC. V and J are TRBV4-1 and TRBJ2-7; D is undetermined. Looked up from germline, CDR1 is MGHRA and CDR2 is YSYEKL. The ends were cut back, 0 bases at V and 2 bases at J, with 8 bases in the middle. This CDR3 region has 14 residues.